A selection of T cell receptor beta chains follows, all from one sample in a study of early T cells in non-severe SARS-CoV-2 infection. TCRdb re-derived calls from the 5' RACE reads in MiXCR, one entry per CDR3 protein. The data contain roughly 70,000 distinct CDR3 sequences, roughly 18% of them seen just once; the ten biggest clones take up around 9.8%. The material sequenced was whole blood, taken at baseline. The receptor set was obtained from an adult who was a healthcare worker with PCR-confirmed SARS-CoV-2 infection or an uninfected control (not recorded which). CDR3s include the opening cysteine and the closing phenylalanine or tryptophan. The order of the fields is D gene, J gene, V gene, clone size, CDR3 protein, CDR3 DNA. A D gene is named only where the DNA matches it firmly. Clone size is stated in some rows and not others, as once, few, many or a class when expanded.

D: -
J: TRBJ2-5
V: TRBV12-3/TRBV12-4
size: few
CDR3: CASSRGVETQYF
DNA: TGTGCCAGCAGCCGAGGGGTTGAGACCCAGTACTTC

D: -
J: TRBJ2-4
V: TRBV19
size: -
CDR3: CASSTGTDRPHIQYF
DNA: TGTGCCAGTAGTACCGGGACTGACCGTCCGCACATTCAGTACTTC

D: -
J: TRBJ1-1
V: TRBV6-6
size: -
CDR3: CASSSTDRRSVEAFF
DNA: TGTGCCAGCAGTTCTACGGACAGACGTTCTGTTGAAGCTTTCTTT

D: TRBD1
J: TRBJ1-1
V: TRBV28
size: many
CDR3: CATTRGIGRGQRSTEAFF
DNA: TGTGCCACCACCCGGGGGATCGGACGGGGACAGCGTAGCACTGAAGCTTTCTTT

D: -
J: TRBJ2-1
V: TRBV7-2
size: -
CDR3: CASSQGRGNEQFF
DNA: TGTGCCAGCAGCCAGGGCAGGGGCAATGAGCAGTTCTTC

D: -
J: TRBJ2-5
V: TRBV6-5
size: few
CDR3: CASSTRGRTETQYF
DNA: TGTGCCAGCAGTACCCGGGGGCGCACAGAGACCCAGTACTTC

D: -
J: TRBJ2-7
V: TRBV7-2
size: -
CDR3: CASSSRRVYEQYF
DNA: TGTGCCAGCAGCTCTCGACGTGTTTACGAGCAGTACTTC

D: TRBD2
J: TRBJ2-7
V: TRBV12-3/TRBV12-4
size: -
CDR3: CASRTTGGGLYEQYF
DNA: TGTGCCAGCAGGACGACTGGCGGGGGACTCTACGAGCAGTACTTC

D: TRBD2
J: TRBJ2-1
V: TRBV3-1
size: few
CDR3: CASSQVLAGVNEQFF
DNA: TGTGCCAGCAGCCAAGTACTAGCGGGGGTTAATGAGCAGTTCTTC

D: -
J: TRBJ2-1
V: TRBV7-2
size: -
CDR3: CASSLAGRVSYNEQLF
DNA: TGTGCCAGCAGCTTAGCCGGGAGAGTCTCCTACAATGAGCAGCTCTTC

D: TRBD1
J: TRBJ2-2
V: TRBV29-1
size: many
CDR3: CSVRTGRAGELFF
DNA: TGCAGCGTCCGGACAGGCCGGGCCGGGGAGCTGTTTTTT

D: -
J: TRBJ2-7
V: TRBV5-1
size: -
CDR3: CASSLEAIYEQYF
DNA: TGCGCCAGCAGCTTGGAGGCGATTTACGAGCAGTACTTC

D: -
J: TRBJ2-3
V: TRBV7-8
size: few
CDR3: CASSFGARGTDTQYF
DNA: TGTGCCAGCAGCTTTGGTGCTCGGGGAACAGATACGCAGTATTTT

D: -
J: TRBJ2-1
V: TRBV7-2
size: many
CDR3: CASSYTLWGDFPREQFF
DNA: TGTGCCAGCAGCTACACCCTCTGGGGGGACTTTCCCCGTGAGCAGTTCTTC

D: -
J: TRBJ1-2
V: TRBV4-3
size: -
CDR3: CASSRRDYGYTF
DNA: TGCGCCAGCAGCCGCAGAGACTATGGCTACACCTTC

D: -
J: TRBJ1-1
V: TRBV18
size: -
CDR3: CASSPAGNTEASF
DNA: TGTGCCAGCTCACCAGCCGGGAACACTGAAGCTTCCTTT

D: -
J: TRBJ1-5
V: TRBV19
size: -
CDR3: CASSPLRGNQPQHF
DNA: TGTGCCAGTAGCCCACTCAGGGGCAATCAGCCCCAGCATTTT